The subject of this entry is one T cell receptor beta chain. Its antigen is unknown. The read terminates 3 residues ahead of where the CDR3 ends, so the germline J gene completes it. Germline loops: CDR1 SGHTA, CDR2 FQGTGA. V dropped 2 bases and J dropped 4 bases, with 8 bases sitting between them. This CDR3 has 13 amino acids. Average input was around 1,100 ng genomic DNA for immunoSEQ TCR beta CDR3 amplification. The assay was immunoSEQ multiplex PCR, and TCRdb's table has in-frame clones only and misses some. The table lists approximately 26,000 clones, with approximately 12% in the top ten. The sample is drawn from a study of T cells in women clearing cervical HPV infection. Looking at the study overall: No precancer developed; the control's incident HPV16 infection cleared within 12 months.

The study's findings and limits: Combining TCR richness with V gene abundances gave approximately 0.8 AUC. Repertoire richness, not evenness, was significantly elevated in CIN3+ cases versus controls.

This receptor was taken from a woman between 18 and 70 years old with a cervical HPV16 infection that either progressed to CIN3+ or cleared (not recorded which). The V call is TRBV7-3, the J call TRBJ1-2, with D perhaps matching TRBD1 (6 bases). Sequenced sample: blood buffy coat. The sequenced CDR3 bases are TGTGCCAGCAGCTTAGGACAGAGCTATGGC. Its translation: CASSLGQSYG. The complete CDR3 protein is CASSLGQSYGYTF. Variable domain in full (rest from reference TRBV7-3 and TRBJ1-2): GAGVSQTPSNKVTEKGKYVELRCDPISGHTALYWYRQSLGQGPEFLIYFQGTGAADDSGLPNDRFFAVRPEGSVSTLKIQRTERGDSAVYLCASSLGQSYGYTFGSGTRLTVV.